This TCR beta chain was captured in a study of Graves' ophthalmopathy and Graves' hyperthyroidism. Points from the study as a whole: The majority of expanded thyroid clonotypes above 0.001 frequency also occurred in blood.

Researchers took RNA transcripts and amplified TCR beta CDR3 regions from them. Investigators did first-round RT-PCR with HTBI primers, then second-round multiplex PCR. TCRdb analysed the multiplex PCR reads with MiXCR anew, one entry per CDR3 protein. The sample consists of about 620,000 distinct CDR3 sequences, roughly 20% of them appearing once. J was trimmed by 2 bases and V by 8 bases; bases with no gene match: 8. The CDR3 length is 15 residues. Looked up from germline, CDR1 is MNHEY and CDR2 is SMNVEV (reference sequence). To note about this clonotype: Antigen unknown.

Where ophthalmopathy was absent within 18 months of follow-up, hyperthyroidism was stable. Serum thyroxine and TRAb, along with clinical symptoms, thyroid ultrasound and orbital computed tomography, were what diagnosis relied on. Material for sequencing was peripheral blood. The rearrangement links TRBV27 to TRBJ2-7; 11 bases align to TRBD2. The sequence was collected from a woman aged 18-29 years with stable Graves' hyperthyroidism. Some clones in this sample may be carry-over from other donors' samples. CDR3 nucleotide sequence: TGTGCCAGCCGGAAGGGACTAGCGGAAACCTACGAGCAGTACTTC. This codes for CASRKGLAETYEQYF.